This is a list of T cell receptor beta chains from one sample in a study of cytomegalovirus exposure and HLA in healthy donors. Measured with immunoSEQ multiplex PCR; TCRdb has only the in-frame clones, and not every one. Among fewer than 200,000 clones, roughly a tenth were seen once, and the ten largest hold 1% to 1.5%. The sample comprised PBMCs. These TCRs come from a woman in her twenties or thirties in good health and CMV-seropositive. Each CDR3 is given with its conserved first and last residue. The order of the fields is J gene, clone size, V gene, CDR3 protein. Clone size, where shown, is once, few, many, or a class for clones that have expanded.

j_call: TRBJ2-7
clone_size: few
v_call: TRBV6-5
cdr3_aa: CASSRGLIYEQYF

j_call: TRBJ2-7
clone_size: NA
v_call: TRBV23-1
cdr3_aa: CASSHRDRDSYEQYF

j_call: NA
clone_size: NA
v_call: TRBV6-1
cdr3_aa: CASREAGGPYEQYF

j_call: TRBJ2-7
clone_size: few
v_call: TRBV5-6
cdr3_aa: CASSLGTRSDYEQYF

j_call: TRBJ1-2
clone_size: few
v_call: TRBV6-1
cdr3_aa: CASSEAGRSHYGYTF

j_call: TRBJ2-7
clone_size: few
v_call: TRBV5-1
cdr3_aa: CASRGLAGVYEQYF

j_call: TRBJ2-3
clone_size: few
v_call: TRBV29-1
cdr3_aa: CSVRGLAGATDTQYF

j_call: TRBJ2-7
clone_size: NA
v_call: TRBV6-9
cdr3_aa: CASSSGLAVPYEQYF

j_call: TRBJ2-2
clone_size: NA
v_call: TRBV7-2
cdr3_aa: CASSANLIRAGELFF

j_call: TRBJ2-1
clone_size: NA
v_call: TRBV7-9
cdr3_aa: CASSPLLAGEPNEQFF

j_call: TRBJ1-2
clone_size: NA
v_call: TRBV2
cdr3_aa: CASSEDPGSGYTF

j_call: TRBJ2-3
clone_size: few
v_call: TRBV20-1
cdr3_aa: CSAPRTGLEYF

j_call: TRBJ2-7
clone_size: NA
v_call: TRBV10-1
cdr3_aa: CASSEASGPSYEQYF

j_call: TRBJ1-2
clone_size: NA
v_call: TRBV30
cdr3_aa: CAWSVGEYGYTF

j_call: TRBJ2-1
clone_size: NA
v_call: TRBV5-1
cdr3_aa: CASSLVSGQFNYNEQFF

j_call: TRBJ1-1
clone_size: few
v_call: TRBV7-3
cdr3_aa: CASSLRPPDRVVTEAFF

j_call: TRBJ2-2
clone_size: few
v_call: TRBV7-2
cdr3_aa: CASSLAGGAGELFF

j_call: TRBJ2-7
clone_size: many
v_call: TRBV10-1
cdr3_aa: CASSEGTGGAGYEQYF

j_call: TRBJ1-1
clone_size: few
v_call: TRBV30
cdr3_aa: CAWSWVATEAFF

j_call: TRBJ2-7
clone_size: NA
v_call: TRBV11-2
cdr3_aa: CASSLRQDEQYF

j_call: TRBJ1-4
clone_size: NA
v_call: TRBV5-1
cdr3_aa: CASSLGRGIQTEKLFF

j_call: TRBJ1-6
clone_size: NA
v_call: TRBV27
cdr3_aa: CASSLTPTGQSPLHF

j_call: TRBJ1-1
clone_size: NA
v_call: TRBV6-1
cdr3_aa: CASSAAVNTEAFF

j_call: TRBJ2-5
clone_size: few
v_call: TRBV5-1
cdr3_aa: CASSLEGRQETQYF

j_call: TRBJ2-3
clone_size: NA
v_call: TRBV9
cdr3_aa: CASSVESGMAADTQYF

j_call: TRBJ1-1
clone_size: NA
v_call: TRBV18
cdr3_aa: CASSPLRAGGTNTEAFF

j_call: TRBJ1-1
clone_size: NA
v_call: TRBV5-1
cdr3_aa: CASRAAENTEAFF

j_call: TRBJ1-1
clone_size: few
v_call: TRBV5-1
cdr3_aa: CASSSTTRNTEAFF

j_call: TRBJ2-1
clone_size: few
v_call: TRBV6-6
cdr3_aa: CASVGPGLQFNEQFF

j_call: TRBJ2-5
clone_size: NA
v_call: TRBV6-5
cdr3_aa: CASSSLGTKETQYF

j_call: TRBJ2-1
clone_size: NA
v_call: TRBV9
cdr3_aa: CASSVSSGSYNEQFF

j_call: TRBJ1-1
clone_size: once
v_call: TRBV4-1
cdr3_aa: CASSQDGDRLMNTEAFF

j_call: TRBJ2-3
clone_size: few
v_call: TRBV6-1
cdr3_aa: CASSEAGAGSTDTQYF

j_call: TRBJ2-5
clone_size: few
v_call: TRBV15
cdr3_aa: CATSRDPGGETQYF

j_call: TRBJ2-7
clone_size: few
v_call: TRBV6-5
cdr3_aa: CASSRPRGYEQYF

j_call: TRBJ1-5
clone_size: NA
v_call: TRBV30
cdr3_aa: CAWSVRDRAAPQHF

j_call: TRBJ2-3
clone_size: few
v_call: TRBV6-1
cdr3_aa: CASKRDRGTDTQYF

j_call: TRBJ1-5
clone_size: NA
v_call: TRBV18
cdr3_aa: CASSLLGWGTDSNQPQHF

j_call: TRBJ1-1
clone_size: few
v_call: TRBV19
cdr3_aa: CASSSRGRILEAFF

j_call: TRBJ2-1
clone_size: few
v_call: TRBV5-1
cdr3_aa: CASSLVWGGRAYNEQFF

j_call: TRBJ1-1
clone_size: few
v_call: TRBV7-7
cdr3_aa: CASSPGKGGTEAFF

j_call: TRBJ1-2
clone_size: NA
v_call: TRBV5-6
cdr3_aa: CASSSLSGVYGYTF

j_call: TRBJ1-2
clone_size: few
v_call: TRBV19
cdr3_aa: CASSIERGRNYYGYTF

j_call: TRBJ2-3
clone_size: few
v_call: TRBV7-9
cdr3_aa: CASSSTEVSTDTQYF

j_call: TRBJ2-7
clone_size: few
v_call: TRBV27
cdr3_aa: CASSFTGWEQYF

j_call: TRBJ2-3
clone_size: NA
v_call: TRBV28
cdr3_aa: CASSFRGLLVIADTQYF

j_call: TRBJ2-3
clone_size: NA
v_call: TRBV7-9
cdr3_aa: CASSRGTDTQYF

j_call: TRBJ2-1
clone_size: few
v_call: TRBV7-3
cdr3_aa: CASSGGGAERFF

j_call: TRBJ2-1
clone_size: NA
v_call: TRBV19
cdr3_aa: CASSISLANEQFF

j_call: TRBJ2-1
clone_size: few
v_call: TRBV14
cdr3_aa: CASSQAGGGGVGQFF

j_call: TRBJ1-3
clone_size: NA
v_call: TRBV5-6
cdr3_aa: CASNWGGQGSSGNTIYF

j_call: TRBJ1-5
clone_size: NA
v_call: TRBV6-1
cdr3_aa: CASRSGGLRNQPQHF

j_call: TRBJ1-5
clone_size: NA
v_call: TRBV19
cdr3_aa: CASSLPRTGVGQPQHF

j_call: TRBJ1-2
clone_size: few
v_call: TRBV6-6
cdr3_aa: CASSEPNYGYTF

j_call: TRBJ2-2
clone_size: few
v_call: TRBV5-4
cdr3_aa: CASSLWLAGSTGELFF

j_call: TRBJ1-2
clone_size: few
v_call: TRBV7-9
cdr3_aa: CASSPFIYPGTPNYGYTF

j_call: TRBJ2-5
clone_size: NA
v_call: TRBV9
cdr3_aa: CASSVGTSGSLLKETQYF

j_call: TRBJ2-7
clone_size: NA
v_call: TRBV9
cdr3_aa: CASRAGSSYEQYF

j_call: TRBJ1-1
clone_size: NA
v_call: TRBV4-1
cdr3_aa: CASSQVRAPGTLNTEAFF